A selection of T cell receptor beta chains follows, all from one sample in a study of T-cell reconstitution after alpha-beta-depleted transplantation in children. TCRdb re-analysed the PCR reads in MiXCR, keeping a single row per CDR3 protein. This table has over 400,000 distinct CDR3 sequences, roughly an eighth appearing once. The sample here was PBMCs from the stem cell graft donor, taken from the stem cell graft. The receptors were sampled from a human donor who donated a stem cell graft to a child with combined immunodeficiency. CDR3s leave out the opening cysteine and the closing phenylalanine or tryptophan. Fields, in order: J gene, V gene, clone size, CDR3 protein. Clone size is shown for a subset of rows, as once, few, many or a class of expanded clone.

j_call: TRBJ2-2
v_call: TRBV7-8
clone_size: few
cdr3_aa: ASRRDVTTGELF

j_call: TRBJ2-2
v_call: TRBV7-2
clone_size: few
cdr3_aa: ASSPRTGTNTGELF

j_call: TRBJ2-1
v_call: TRBV11-3
clone_size: .
cdr3_aa: ASSLARAYNEQF

j_call: TRBJ2-3
v_call: TRBV27
clone_size: many
cdr3_aa: ASSPGQDTQY

j_call: TRBJ2-1
v_call: TRBV12-3/TRBV12-4
clone_size: .
cdr3_aa: ASFSGQGGEQF

j_call: TRBJ1-1
v_call: TRBV9
clone_size: .
cdr3_aa: ASSMDLNTEAF

j_call: TRBJ2-1
v_call: TRBV12-3/TRBV12-4
clone_size: .
cdr3_aa: ASTPDGSNEQF

j_call: TRBJ1-2
v_call: TRBV30
clone_size: few
cdr3_aa: AWTRGPNYGYT

j_call: TRBJ1-5
v_call: TRBV7-1
clone_size: .
cdr3_aa: ASSSAPFTPLSYSNQPQH

j_call: TRBJ2-5
v_call: TRBV20-1
clone_size: many
cdr3_aa: SARGDQETQY

j_call: TRBJ2-3
v_call: TRBV12-3/TRBV12-4
clone_size: .
cdr3_aa: ASSLMLASRGDTQY

j_call: TRBJ2-7
v_call: TRBV4-3
clone_size: many
cdr3_aa: ASSQERFVGQTYEQY

j_call: TRBJ2-1
v_call: TRBV27
clone_size: few
cdr3_aa: ASSFLRDAHNEQF

j_call: TRBJ2-7
v_call: TRBV7-2
clone_size: .
cdr3_aa: ASSFSASRDYEQY

j_call: TRBJ2-2
v_call: TRBV7-6
clone_size: few
cdr3_aa: ASSTGGNTGELF

j_call: TRBJ2-4
v_call: TRBV12-3/TRBV12-4
clone_size: .
cdr3_aa: ASSFARDRGKNIQY

j_call: TRBJ2-7
v_call: TRBV4-1
clone_size: few
cdr3_aa: ASSQDSDRGGLYEQY

j_call: TRBJ2-7
v_call: TRBV20-1
clone_size: few
cdr3_aa: RSGGAGYEQY

j_call: TRBJ1-5
v_call: TRBV20-1
clone_size: .
cdr3_aa: SASFGAVNQPQH

j_call: TRBJ2-1
v_call: TRBV20-1
clone_size: few
cdr3_aa: SDRLAGESEQF

j_call: TRBJ2-7
v_call: TRBV27
clone_size: many
cdr3_aa: ASSLSGLEQY

j_call: TRBJ2-5
v_call: TRBV7-7
clone_size: .
cdr3_aa: ASSIGTGGAETQY